The 21 T cell receptor beta chains listed next were all sequenced from one sample in a study of lymphopenia after photon versus proton radiotherapy. Assay: immunoSEQ multiplex PCR; the TCRdb copy retains only in-frame clones and omits some. The data show 6,500 to 8,000 clones, 85% to 90% seen once. Sequenced material: peripheral blood, taken from a patient treated with photon-based radiotherapy. Receptors originate from a man between 60 and 70 years old with cholangiocarcinoma.

This chain uses TRBV14 with TRBJ2-5, with 7 positions matching TRBD1. Per germline, CDR1 SGHDN and CDR2 FVKESK. J was trimmed by 5 bases and V by 1 base; bases with no gene match: 7. CDR3 length: 15 residues. In DNA, the CDR3 is TGTGCCAGCAGCCAAGGACAGGGTTTTTTTGAGACCCAGTACTTC. This encodes CASSQGQGFFETQYF.

The V and J genes are TRBV19 and TRBJ2-6; the D is unclear. The CDR3 extends over 14 amino acids. Germline V lookup: CDR1 LNHDA, CDR2 SQIVND (reference sequence). The germline V and J ends were trimmed by 7 bases and 0 bases, with 7 bases remaining between them. This CDR3 is CASNRASGANVLTF. The DNA of the CDR3 is TGTGCCAGTAATCGAGCCTCTGGGGCCAACGTCCTGACTTTC. Using reference TRBV19 and TRBJ2-6 for the parts outside the CDR3, the full variable domain is DGGITQSPKYLFRKEGQNVTLSCEQNLNHDAMYWYRQDPGQGLRLIYYSQIVNDFQKGDIAEGYSVSREKKESFPLTVTSAQKNPTAFYLCASNRASGANVLTFGAGSRLTVL.

By share of the sample, this clone is medium-sized. The genes are TRBV10-3 and TRBJ1-1; D is perhaps TRBD1 (5 bases). The CDR3 is made up of 19 amino acids. Per the germline V gene, CDR1 is ENHRY and CDR2 is SYGVKD. V lost 0 bases, J lost 0 bases, and 20 bases lay in between. The CDR3 sequence is CAISESSWGRMDMNTEAFF. DNA of the CDR3: TGTGCCATCAGTGAGTCCTCATGGGGACGTATGGACATGAACACTGAAGCTTTCTTT.

This chain links TRBV29-1 with TRBJ2-1; 10 bases match TRBD2. This CDR3 is 15 amino acids long. Looked up from germline, CDR1 is SQVTM and CDR2 is ANQGSEA. V dropped 5 bases and J dropped 0; count of bases not matched to a gene: 4. The CDR3 is CSVLAGESSYNEQFF. DNA for the CDR3: TGCAGCGTTCTAGCGGGAGAAAGCTCCTACAATGAGCAGTTCTTC.

The sample holds one count of this clone. In DNA, the CDR3 is TGTGCCAGCAGCGTAGGCAACAGGGGGCAGACCCAGTACTTC. Its translation is CASSVGNRGQTQYF. The rearrangement joins TRBV9 to TRBJ2-5, with 9 bases identical to TRBD1. The CDR3 runs 14 residues. Germline trimming cut 0 bases from V and 6 bases from J; bases unmatched to any gene: 3. Germline values: CDR1 SGDLS, CDR2 YYNGEE.

V gene TRBV7-2 combines with J gene TRBJ1-2; TRBD1 agrees at 8 bases. The V gene end was trimmed by 3 bases and the J gene end by 8 bases; junction bases not matched to a gene: 8. This CDR3 has 14 residues. Germline loops: CDR1 SGHTA, CDR2 FQGNSA. The CDR3 sequence is CASSFRDRTFGYTF. The CDR3 DNA is TGTGCCAGCAGCTTCCGGGACAGGACATTCGGCTACACCTTC.

The gene calls are TRBV7-8 and TRBJ2-5; unclear D gene. V was pared by 5 bases and J by 5 bases, with 9 bases between. The germline V gene encodes CDR1 SGHVS and CDR2 FQNEAQ. The length of the CDR3 is 12 residues. CDR3 in amino acids: CASSPDRETQYF. CDR3 nucleotide sequence: TGTGCCAGCAGCCCCGACCGGGAGACCCAGTACTTC. Combining the CDR3 with reference TRBV7-8 and TRBJ2-5 gives the whole variable domain GAGVSQSPRYKVAKRGQDVALRCDPISGHVSLFWYQQALGQGPEFLTYFQNEAQLDKSGLPSDRFFAERPEGSVSTLKIQRTQQEDSAVYLCASSPDRETQYFGPGTRLLVL.

The rearrangement links TRBV7-9 to TRBJ2-5; D unclear. This CDR3 comprises 14 residues. Germline-derived CDR1 and CDR2 are SEHNR and FQNEAQ (reference sequence). V lost 5 bases, J lost 2 bases, and 12 bases lay in between. The CDR3 loop is CASSPALGQETQYF. CDR3 DNA: TGTGCCAGCAGCCCCGCCTTGGGGCAAGAGACCCAGTACTTC.

The chain combines TRBV10-2 with TRBJ1-1, with no clear D. Trimming took off 4 bases at V and 4 bases at J, with 13 bases between the two ends. The CDR3 consists of 14 residues. CDR1 and CDR2 from the germline V gene are WSHSY and SAAADI. CDR3 in amino acids: CASSGLEGGTEAFF. CDR3 bases: TGCGCCAGCAGTGGACTTGAAGGTGGCACTGAAGCTTTCTTT.

The chain employs TRBV7-2 and TRBJ1-6; D ambiguous. V was shortened by 5 bases and J by 9 bases, with 11 bases between the two germline ends. The CDR3 has 13 amino acids. Germline CDR1 SGHTA, CDR2 FQGNSA. CDR3 residues: CASSLDRSSPLHF. The DNA of the CDR3 is TGTGCCAGCAGCCTAGACCGAAGTTCACCCCTCCACTTT.

This rearrangement joins TRBV28 to TRBJ2-1; 8 nucleotides line up with TRBD2. The CDR3 length is 16 residues. Per the germline V gene, CDR1 is MDHEN and CDR2 is SYDVKM. V shed 5 bases, J shed 4 bases, and the junction held 10 bases outside the gene matches. CDR3 protein: CASSPSREDNYNEQFF. Written as DNA, the CDR3 is TGTGCCAGCAGTCCCTCGCGGGAGGACAATTACAATGAGCAGTTCTTC.

V and J are TRBV2 and TRBJ1-5, with 8 positions matching TRBD1. The J segment lost 3 bases and the V segment lost 4 bases, leaving 2 bases of the junction unmatched. This CDR3 region has 14 residues. CDR1 is SNHLY, CDR2 FYNNEI, per germline. The CDR3 loop is CASSGQGLNQPQHF. In DNA form, the CDR3 reads TGTGCCAGCAGTGGACAGGGGCTCAATCAGCCCCAGCATTTT.

This sequence joins TRBV4-1 and TRBJ2-1; 9 positions match TRBD1. Germline V CDR1 and CDR2: MGHRA, YSYEKL. The CDR3 has 21 residues. The ends lost 1 base at V and 0 bases at J; junction bases unmatched: 16. The chain's CDR3 is CASSQVRRTGALPRSYNEQFF. As DNA, the CDR3 is TGCGCCAGCAGCCAAGTTCGGAGGACAGGGGCACTACCCCGCTCCTACAATGAGCAGTTCTTC.

This chain connects TRBV29-1 to TRBJ2-3; possibly TRBD2 for D (7 bases). Trimming removed 6 bases from V and 4 bases from J, with 17 bases in between. Germline CDR1 SQVTM, CDR2 ANQGSEA. CDR3 size: 14 residues. In DNA form, the CDR3 reads TGCAGCGTCCTAGGGGGGGGAATTTCAGATACGCAGTATTTT. Protein product: CSVLGGGISDTQYF.

The CDR3 here is CASSLFGQPHDEQYF. The CDR3 region has the DNA TGTGCCAGCAGTTTATTCGGGCAGCCCCATGACGAGCAGTACTTC. V gene TRBV28 combines with J gene TRBJ2-7; no definite D call. This CDR3 spans 15 amino acids. Trimming stripped 1 base from V and 5 bases from J, with 15 bases between. Germline CDR1 and CDR2: MDHEN and SYDVKM.

The V call is TRBV28, the J call TRBJ2-5; no reliable D call. V lost 5 bases, J lost 1 base, and 8 bases lay in between. Germline loops: CDR1 MDHEN, CDR2 SYDVKM. The CDR3 runs to 13 residues. Here the CDR3 DNA reads TGTGCCAGCAGTCCCCAGTCCCAAGAGACCCAGTACTTC. This gives the protein CASSPQSQETQYF.

This clone was seen a handful of times. The chain employs TRBV4-2 and TRBJ2-3; D is undetermined. Per germline, CDR1 LGHNA and CDR2 YNFKEQ. The CDR3 sequence is 11 residues long. The V and J ends lost 3 bases and 6 bases respectively, with 4 bases between them. CDR3 coding DNA: TGTGCCAGCAGCCAGGGGGATACGCAGTATTTT. It yields the protein CASSQGDTQYF.

The CDR3 DNA is TGTGCCAGCAGTCCGGCGGGGGGGAGAGAGACCCAGTACTTC. It encodes CASSPAGGRETQYF. This chain links TRBV11-2 with TRBJ2-5, with 9 bases identical to TRBD2. This CDR3 is 14 amino acids long. Germline CDR1 is SGHAT and CDR2 is FQNNGV. J was trimmed by 4 bases and V by 6 bases; bases with no gene match: 6.

This rearrangement joins TRBV27 to TRBJ2-7; D gene unclear. CDR1 MNHEY and CDR2 SMNVEV come from the germline V gene (reference sequence). This CDR3 is built from 16 residues. With 3 bases removed from V and 0 bases from J, the gap between germline ends came to 15 bases. The chain's CDR3 is CASSFYRLGSSYEQYF. Written as DNA, the CDR3 is TGTGCCAGCAGTTTTTATCGTCTGGGCAGCTCCTACGAGCAGTACTTC.

The J gene is TRBJ2-2, the V gene TRBV12-5, with TRBD2 matching 12 bases. Germline CDR1 LGHNT, CDR2 FRNRAP. This CDR3 contains 14 residues. Trimming cost V 6 bases and J 11 bases; bases outside gene matches: 7. The CDR3 coding sequence is TGTGCTAGTGGCACGACTAGCGGGGGCCTTGAGCTGTTTTTT. This gives the protein CASGTTSGGLELFF.

This sequence joins TRBV4-1 and TRBJ1-2, with D maybe TRBD1 (6 bases). CDR1 and CDR2 from the germline V gene are MGHRA and YSYEKL. CDR3 size: 15 residues. With 0 bases removed from V and 8 bases from J, the gap between germline ends came to 16 bases. CDR3 DNA sequence: TGCGCCAGCAGCCAAGATCCCCACCCCAGGGGAGGCTACACCTTC. As protein: CASSQDPHPRGGYTF.